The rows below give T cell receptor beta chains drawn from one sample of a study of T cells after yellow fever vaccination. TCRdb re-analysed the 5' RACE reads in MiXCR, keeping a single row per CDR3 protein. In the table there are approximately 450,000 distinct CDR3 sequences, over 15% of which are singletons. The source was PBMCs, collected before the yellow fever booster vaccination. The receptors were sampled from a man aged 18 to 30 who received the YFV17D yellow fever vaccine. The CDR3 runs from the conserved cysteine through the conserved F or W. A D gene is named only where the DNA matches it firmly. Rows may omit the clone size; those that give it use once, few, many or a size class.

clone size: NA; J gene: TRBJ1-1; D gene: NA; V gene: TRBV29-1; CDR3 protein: CSVGAGALNTEAFF; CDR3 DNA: TGCAGCGTTGGTGCCGGGGCCCTGAACACTGAAGCTTTCTTT
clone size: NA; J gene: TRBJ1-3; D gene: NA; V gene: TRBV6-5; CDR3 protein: CASSYSPGGTIYF; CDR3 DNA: TGTGCCAGCAGTTACTCCCCCGGAGGCACCATATATTTT
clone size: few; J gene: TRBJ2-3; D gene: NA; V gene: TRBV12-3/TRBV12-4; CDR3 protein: CASGSRGTDTQYF; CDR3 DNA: TGTGCCAGCGGCTCGCGGGGCACAGATACGCAGTATTTT
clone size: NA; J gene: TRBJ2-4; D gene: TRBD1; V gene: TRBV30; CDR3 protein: CASKPPDRKNIQYF; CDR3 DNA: TGTGCCTCCAAACCCCCGGACAGGAAAAACATTCAGTACTTC
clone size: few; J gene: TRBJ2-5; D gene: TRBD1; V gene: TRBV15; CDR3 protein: CATSRVQGGETQYF; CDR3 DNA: TGTGCCACCAGCAGGGTACAGGGGGGAGAGACCCAGTACTTC
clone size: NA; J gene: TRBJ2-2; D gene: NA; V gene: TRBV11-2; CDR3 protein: CASSFSETGELFF; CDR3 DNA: TGTGCCAGCAGCTTTTCTGAGACCGGGGAGCTGTTTTTT
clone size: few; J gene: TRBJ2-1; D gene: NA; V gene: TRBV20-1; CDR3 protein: CSARLGNEQFF; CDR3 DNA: TGCAGTGCTAGGCTGGGGAATGAGCAGTTCTTC
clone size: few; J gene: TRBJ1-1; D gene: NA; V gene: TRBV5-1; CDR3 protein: CASSPGRSMNTEAFF; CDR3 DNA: TGCGCCAGCAGCCCTGGGAGGTCCATGAACACTGAAGCTTTCTTT
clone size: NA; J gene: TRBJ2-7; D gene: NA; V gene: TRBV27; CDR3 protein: CASSLVGGLNYEQYF; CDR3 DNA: TGTGCCAGCAGTTTGGTCGGGGGACTCAACTACGAGCAGTACTTC
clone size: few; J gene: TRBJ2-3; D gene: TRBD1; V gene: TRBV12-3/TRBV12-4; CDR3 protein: CASSYRTGGPDTQYF; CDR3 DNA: TGTGCCAGCAGTTACAGGACAGGGGGTCCAGATACGCAGTATTTT
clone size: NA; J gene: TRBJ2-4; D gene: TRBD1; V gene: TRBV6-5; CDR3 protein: CASSYSGTGGLDIQYF; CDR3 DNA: TGTGCCAGCAGTTATTCCGGGACAGGGGGCTTGGACATTCAGTACTTC
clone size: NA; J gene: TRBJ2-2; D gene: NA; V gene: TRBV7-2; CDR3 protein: CASSLVETGELFF; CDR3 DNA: TGTGCCAGCAGCTTAGTCGAGACCGGGGAGCTGTTTTTT
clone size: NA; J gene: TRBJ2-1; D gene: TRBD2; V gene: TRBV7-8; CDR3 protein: CASSRREGSYNEQFF; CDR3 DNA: TGTGCCAGCAGCCGGCGGGAGGGATCCTACAATGAGCAGTTCTTC
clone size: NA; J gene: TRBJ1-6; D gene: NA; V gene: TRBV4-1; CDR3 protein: CSSSQAGLNNSPLHF; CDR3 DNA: TGCTCCAGCAGCCAAGCGGGTTTAAATAATTCACCCCTCCACTTT
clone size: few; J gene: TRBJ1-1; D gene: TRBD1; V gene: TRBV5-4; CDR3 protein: CASSLEGQGNTEAFF; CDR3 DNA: TGTGCCAGCAGCTTGGAGGGACAGGGGAACACTGAAGCTTTCTTT
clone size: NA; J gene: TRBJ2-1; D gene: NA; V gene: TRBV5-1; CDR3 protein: CASSSQGSYEQFF; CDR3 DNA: TGCGCCAGCAGCTCACAGGGTTCGTATGAGCAGTTCTTC
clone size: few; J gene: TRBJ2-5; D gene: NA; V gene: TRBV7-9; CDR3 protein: CASSSPRPGGTQYF; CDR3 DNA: TGTGCCAGCAGCTCCCCGCGGCCCGGGGGGACCCAGTACTTC
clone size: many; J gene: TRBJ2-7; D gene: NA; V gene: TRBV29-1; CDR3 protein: CSVENRGKPYEQYF; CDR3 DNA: TGCAGCGTAGAAAATCGAGGAAAACCCTACGAGCAGTACTTC
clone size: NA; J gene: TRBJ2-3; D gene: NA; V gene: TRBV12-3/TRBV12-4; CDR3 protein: CASSLMVDTQYF; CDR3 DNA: TGTGCCAGCAGTTTAATGGTGGATACGCAGTATTTT
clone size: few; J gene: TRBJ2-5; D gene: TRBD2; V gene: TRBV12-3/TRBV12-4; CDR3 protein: CASVLAGGRETQYF; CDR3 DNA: TGTGCCAGCGTTCTAGCGGGGGGTAGAGAGACCCAGTACTTC
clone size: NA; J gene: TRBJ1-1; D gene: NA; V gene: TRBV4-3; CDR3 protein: CASSQEYKNTEAFF; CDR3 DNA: TGCGCCAGCAGCCAAGAATACAAGAACACTGAAGCTTTCTTT
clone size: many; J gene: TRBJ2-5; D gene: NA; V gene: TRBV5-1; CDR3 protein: CASSPGAGDWETQYF; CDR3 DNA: TGCGCCAGCAGCCCGGGGGCGGGGGACTGGGAGACCCAGTACTTC
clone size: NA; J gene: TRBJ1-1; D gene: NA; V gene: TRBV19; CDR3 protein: CASSISPGSGTEAFF; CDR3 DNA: TGTGCCAGTAGTATTTCACCAGGGTCCGGCACTGAAGCTTTCTTT
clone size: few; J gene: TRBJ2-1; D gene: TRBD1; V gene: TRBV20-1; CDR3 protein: CSALGDRSANEQFF; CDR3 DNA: TGCAGTGCCCTCGGGGACAGGTCGGCAAATGAGCAGTTCTTC
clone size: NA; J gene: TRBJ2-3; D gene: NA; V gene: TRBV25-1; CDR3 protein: CASSDPGISTLTDTQYF; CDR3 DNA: TGTGCCAGCAGTGACCCGGGAATTAGTACGCTCACAGATACGCAGTATTTT
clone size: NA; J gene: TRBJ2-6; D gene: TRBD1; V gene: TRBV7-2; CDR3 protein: CASSLGTGTGANVLTF; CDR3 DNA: TGTGCCAGCAGCTTGGGGACAGGGACTGGGGCCAACGTCCTGACTTTC
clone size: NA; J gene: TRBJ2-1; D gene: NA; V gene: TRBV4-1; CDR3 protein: CASSQDKNSYNEQFF; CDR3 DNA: TGCGCCAGCAGCCAAGATAAAAACTCCTACAATGAGCAGTTCTTC
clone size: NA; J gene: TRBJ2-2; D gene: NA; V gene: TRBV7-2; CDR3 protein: CASSLDRIGELFF; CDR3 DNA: TGTGCCAGCAGCTTAGATCGCATTGGGGAGCTGTTTTTT
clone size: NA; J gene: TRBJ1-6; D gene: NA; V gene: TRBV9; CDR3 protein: CASSVEGTFYNSPLHF; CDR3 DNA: TGTGCCAGCAGCGTAGAAGGGACTTTCTATAATTCACCCCTCCACTTT
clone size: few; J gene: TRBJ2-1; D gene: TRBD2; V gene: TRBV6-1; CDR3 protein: CASMIAGGPYNEQFF; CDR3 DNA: TGTGCCAGCATGATAGCGGGGGGGCCTTACAATGAGCAGTTCTTC
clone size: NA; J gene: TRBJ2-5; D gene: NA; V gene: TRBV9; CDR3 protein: CASSVGPTAETQYF; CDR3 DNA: TGTGCCAGCAGCGTAGGGCCGACAGCTGAGACCCAGTACTTC
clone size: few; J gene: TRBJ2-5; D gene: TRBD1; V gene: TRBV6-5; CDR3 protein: CASSGQGTIFKETQYF; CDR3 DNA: TGTGCCAGTTCGGGACAGGGGACGATTTTCAAAGAGACCCAGTACTTC
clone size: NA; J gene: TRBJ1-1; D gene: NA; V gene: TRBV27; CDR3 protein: CASSLMVPIGTEAFF; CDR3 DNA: TGTGCCAGCAGTTTAATGGTGCCTATCGGCACTGAAGCTTTCTTT
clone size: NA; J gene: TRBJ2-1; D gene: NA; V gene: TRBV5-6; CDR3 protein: CASIRQTDYNEQFF; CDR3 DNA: TGTGCCAGTATACGACAGACCGATTACAATGAGCAGTTCTTC
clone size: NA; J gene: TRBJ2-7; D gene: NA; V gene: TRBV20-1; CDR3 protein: CSARVDPGSSYEQYF; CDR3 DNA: TGCAGTGCTAGGGTAGACCCGGGGTCATCCTACGAGCAGTACTTC
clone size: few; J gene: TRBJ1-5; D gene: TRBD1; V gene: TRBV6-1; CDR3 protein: CASSDLGTGSNQPQHF; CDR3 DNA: TGTGCCAGCAGCGATCTAGGGACAGGGAGCAATCAGCCCCAGCATTTT
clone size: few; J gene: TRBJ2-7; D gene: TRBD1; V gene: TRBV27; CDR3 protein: CASRVQGAHEQYF; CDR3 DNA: TGTGCCAGCAGAGTACAGGGGGCGCACGAGCAGTACTTC
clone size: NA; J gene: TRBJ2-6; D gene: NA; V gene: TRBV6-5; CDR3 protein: CASSSGKAAITGANVLTF; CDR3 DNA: TGTGCCAGCAGTTCCGGTAAAGCCGCAATTACTGGGGCCAACGTCCTGACTTTC
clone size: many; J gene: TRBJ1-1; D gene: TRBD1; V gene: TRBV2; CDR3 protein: CASSGSGGEAFF; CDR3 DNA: TGTGCCAGCAGTGGTTCAGGGGGCGAAGCTTTCTTT
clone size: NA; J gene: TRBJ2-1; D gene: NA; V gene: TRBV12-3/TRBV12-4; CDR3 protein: CASSPSWEQFF; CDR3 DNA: TGTGCCAGCAGCCCCTCGTGGGAGCAGTTCTTC
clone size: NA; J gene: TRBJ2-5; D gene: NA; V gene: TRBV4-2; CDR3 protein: CASSRAGDIRGTQYF; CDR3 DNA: TGTGCCAGCAGCCGAGCTGGGGACATCCGTGGGACCCAGTACTTC
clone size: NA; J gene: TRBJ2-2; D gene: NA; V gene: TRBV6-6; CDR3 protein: CASSYRAANTGELFF; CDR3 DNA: TGTGCCAGCAGTTACAGGGCAGCGAACACCGGGGAGCTGTTTTTT
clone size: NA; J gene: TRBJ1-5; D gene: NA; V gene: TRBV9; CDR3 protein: CASQTGVGNQPQHF; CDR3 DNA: TGTGCCAGCCAGACAGGTGTGGGCAATCAGCCCCAGCATTTT
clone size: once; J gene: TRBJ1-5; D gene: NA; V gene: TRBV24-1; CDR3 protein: CATSVGPVRQPQHF; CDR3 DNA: TGTGCCACCAGTGTAGGGCCAGTCAGGCAGCCCCAGCATTTT
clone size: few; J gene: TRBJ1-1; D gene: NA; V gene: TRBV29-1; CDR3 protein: CSVELYSGEAFF; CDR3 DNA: TGCAGCGTTGAATTATATTCCGGTGAAGCTTTCTTT
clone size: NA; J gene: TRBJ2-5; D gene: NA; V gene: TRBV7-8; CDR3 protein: CASRPIPGPLETQYF; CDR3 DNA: TGTGCCAGCAGACCCATCCCGGGACCTTTGGAGACCCAGTACTTC